Sequencing of this T cell receptor (beta chain) was carried out in a study of T cell repertoires in cytomegalovirus infection. For the study at large: Peptides in the study included HLA-C-restricted and HLA-B-restricted CMV epitopes. Public TCR beta signatures indicated both CMV infection and matching HLA type.

This clonotype was observed a few times. Antigen specificity is unknown. TCRdb ran MiXCR on the reads and lists one entry per CDR3 protein. Of 830,000 or so distinct CDR3 sequences listed, over 25% are singletons. The germline CDR1 and CDR2 sequences are KGHSH and LQKENI. This CDR3 spans 15 amino acids. Trimming at V came to 2 bases and at J to 5 bases, leaving 8 bases not matched to a gene. Findings and caveats of the study: Ex vivo, HLA-C-restricted CMV-specific TCR beta clonotypes prevailed over the rest of the response.

The chain has TRBV18 and TRBJ2-7, with 8 nucleotides matching TRBD1. This specimen consisted of cultured CD8+ T cells from PBMCs, obtained from culture after CMV antigen stimulation. The source is a human donor in good health (CMV status not recorded). Some clones in this sample may be carry-over from other donors' samples. CDR3 coding DNA: TGTGCCAGCTCACCAGATGGCAGGGGGCTCAACGAGCAGTACGTC. Translated: CASSPDGRGLNEQYV.